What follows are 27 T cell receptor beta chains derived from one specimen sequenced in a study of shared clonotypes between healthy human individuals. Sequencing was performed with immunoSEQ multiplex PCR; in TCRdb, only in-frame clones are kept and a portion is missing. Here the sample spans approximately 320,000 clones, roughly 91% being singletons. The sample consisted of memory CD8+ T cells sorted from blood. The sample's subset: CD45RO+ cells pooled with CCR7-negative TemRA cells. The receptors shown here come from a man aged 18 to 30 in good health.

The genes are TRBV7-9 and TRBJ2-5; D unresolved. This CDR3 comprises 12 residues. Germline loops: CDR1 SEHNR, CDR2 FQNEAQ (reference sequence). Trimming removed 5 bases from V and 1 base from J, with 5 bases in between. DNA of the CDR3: TGTGCCAGCAGCAGACTCCAAGAGACCCAGTACTTC. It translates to CASSRLQETQYF.

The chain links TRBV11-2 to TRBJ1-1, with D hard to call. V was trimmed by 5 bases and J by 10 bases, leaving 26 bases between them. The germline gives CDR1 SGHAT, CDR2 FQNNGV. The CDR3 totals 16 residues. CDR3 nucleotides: TGTGCCAGCAGCCCCCTAGGCGCCTTGCAGGCAGACGGAGCTTTCTTT. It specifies CASSPLGALQADGAFF.

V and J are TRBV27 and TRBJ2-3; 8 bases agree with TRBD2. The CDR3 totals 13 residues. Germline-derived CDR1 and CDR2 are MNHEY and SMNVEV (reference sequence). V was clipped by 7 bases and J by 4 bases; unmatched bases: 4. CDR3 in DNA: TGTGCCAGCAAGCGGGGGAATCCAGATACGCAGTATTTT. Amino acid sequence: CASKRGNPDTQYF.

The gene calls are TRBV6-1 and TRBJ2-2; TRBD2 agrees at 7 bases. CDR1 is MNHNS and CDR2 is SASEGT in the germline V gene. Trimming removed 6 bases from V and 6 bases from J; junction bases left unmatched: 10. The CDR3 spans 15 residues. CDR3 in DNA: TGTGCCAGCAGCGCCCGGGGGGTCGGTGCCGGGGAGCTGTTTTTT. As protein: CASSARGVGAGELFF.

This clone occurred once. CDR3 loop: CASRTGANEQYF. CDR3 in DNA: TGTGCCAGCAGAACTGGAGCGAACGAGCAGTACTTC. The J gene is TRBJ2-7, the V gene TRBV5-4; D gene uncertain. CDR1 is SGHNT and CDR2 is YYREEE in the germline V gene (reference sequence). The V and J ends lost 5 bases and 5 bases respectively, with 11 bases between them. CDR3 length: 12 residues.

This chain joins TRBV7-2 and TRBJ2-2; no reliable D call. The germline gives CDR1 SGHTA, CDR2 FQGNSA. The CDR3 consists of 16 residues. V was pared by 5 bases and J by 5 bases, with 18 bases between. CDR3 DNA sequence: TGTGCCAGCAGCCCGCCCTTCGTACTGTTTACCGGGGAGCTGTTTTTT. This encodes CASSPPFVLFTGELFF.

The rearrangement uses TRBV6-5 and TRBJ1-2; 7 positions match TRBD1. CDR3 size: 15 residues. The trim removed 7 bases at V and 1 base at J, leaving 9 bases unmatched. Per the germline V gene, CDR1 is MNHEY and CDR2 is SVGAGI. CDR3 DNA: TGTGCCAGCATAGGGAGGGACAGTATTAACTATGGCTACACCTTC. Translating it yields CASIGRDSINYGYTF.

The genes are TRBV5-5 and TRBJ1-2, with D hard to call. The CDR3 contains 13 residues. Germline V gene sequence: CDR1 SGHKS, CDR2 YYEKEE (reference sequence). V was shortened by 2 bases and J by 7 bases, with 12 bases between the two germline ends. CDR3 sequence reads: CASSFGGLGGYTF. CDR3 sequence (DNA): TGTGCCAGCAGCTTCGGAGGGCTGGGTGGCTACACCTTC.

CDR3 region: CASSLGQGANTEAFF. The CDR3 DNA reads TGTGCCAGCAGCCTCGGACAGGGGGCGAACACTGAAGCTTTCTTT. V usage is TRBV7-9 and J usage is TRBJ1-1; 11 bases fit TRBD1. The ends lost 5 bases at V and 1 base at J; junction bases unmatched: 3. The CDR3 extends over 15 amino acids. CDR1 SEHNR and CDR2 FQNEAQ come from the germline V gene (reference sequence). The entire variable domain, with the rest obtained from reference TRBV7-9 and TRBJ1-1, is as follows: DTGVSQNPRHKITKRGQNVTFRCDPISEHNRLYWYRQTLGQGPEFLTYFQNEAQLEKSRLLSDRFSAERPKGSFSTLEIQRTEQGDSAMYLCASSLGQGANTEAFFGQGTRLTVV.

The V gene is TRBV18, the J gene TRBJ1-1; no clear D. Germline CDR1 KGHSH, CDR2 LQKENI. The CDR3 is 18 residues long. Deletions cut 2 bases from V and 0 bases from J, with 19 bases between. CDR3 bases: TGTGCCAGCTCACCAGCCATCCACAGAGTTCATATGAACACTGAAGCTTTCTTT. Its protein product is CASSPAIHRVHMNTEAFF.

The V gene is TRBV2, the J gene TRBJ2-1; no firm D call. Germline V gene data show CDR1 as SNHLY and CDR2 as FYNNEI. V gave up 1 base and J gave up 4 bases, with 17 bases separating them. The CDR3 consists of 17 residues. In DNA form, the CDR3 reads TGTGCCAGCAGTGAAGGGGTCCCTCGCGGTTTGTACAATGAGCAGTTCTTC. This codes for CASSEGVPRGLYNEQFF.

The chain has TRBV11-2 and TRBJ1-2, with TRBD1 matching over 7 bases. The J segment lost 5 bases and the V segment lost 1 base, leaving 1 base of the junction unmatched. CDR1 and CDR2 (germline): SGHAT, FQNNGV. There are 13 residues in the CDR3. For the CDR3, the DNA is TGTGCCAGCAGCTTAGCACAGGGGTATGGCTACACCTTC. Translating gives CASSLAQGYGYTF.

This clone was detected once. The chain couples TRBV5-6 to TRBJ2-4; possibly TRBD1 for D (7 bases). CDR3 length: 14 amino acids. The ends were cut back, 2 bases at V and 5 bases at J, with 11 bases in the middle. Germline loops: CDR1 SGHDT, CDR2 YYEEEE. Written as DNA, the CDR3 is TGTGCCAGCAGCTTAGGGGGCGGGGAAAACATTCAGTACTTC. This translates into CASSLGGGENIQYF.

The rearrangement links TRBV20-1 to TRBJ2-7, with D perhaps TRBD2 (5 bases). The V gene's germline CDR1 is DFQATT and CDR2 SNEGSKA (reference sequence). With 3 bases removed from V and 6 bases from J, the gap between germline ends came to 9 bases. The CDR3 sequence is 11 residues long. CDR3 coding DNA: TGCAGTGCTAGGGTAGCGTCCGAGCAGTACTTC. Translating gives CSARVASEQYF.

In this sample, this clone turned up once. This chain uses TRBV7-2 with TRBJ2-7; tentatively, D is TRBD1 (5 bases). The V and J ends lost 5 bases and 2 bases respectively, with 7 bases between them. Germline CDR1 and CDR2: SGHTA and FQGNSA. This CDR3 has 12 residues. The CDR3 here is CASSQQAYEQYF. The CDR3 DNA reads TGTGCCAGCAGCCAACAGGCCTACGAGCAGTACTTC.

CDR3 in amino acids: CASSLEDWTVDEQFF. The DNA of the CDR3 is TGTGCCAGCAGCTTGGAGGACTGGACTGTGGATGAGCAGTTCTTC. The rearrangement uses TRBV5-8 and TRBJ2-1; D is possibly TRBD2 (5 bases). V was clipped by 0 bases and J by 8 bases, with 15 bases between them. Germline V gene sequence: CDR1 SGHTS, CDR2 YDEGEE. The CDR3 spans 15 residues.

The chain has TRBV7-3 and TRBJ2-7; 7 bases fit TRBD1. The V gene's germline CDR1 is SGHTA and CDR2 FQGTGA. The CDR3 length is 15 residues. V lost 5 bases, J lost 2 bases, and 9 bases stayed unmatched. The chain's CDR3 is CASSLELGTAYEQYF. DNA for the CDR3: TGTGCCAGCAGCCTCGAACTCGGGACAGCCTACGAGCAGTACTTC. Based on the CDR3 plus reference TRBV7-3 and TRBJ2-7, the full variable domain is GAGVSQTPSNKVTEKGKYVELRCDPISGHTALYWYRQSLGQGPEFLIYFQGTGAADDSGLPNDRFFAVRPEGSVSTLKIQRTERGDSAVYLCASSLELGTAYEQYFGPGTRLTVT.

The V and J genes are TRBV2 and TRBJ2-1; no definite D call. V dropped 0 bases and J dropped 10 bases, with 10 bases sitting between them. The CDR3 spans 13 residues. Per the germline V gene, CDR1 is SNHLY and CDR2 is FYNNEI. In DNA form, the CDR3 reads TGTGCCAGCAGTGAAGCTATGAGAATAGAGCAGTTCTTC. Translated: CASSEAMRIEQFF.

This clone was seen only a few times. The CDR3 sequence is CASSLEAGGYQPQHF. The DNA of the CDR3 is TGTGCCAGCAGCTTAGAGGCAGGGGGGTATCAGCCCCAGCATTTT. The J gene is TRBJ1-5, the V gene TRBV7-8; 7 bases are a match to TRBD1. This CDR3 region has 15 residues. V lost 1 base to trimming and J lost 5 bases; unmatched junction nucleotides: 5. CDR1 is SGHVS and CDR2 is FQNEAQ in the germline V gene.

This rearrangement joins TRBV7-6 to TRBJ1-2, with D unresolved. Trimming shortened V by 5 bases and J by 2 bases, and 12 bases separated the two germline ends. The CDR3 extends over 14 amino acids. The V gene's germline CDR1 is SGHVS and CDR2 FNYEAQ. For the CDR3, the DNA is TGTGCCAGCAGCCCCGACTCGGGCAACTATGGCTACACCTTC. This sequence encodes CASSPDSGNYGYTF.

In nucleotides, the CDR3 is TGTGCCTGGAGTTACCTCTACAGGGGAATCTCTGGAAACACCATATATTTT. It translates to CAWSYLYRGISGNTIYF. V gene TRBV30 combines with J gene TRBJ1-3; the match to TRBD1 covers 7 bases. The trim removed 2 bases at V and 0 bases at J, leaving 10 bases unmatched. CDR1 and CDR2 from the germline V gene are GTSNPN and SVGIG (reference sequence). This CDR3 is 17 amino acids long.

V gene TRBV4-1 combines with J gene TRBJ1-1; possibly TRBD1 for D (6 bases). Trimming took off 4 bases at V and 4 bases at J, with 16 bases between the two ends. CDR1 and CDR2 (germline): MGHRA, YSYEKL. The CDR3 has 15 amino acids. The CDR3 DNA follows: TGCGCCAGCAGCCTCGGGGGCACCGCGACCACTGAAGCTTTCTTT. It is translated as CASSLGGTATTEAFF.

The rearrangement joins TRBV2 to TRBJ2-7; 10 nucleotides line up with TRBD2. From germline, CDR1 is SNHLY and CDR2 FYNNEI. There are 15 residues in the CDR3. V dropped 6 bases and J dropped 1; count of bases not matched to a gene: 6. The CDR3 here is CASRGGLAVSYEQYF. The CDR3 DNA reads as TGTGCCAGCAGGGGCGGACTAGCGGTGTCCTACGAGCAGTACTTC.

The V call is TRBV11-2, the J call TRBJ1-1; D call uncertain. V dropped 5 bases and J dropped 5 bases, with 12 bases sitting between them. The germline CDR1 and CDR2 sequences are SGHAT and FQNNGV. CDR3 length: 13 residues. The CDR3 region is CASSLIVLTEAFF. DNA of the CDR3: TGTGCCAGCAGCCTTATCGTACTAACTGAAGCTTTCTTT.

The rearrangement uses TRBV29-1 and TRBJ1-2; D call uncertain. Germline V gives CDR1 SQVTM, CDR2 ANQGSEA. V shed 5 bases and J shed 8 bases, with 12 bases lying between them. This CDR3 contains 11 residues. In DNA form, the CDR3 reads TGCAGCGTTCGAGAGACCAAGGGCTACACCTTC. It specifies CSVRETKGYTF.

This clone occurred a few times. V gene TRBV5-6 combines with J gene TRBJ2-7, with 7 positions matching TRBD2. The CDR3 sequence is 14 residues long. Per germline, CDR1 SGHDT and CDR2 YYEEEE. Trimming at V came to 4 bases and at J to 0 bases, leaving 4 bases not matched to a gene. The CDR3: CASSPTSASYEQYF. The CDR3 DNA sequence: TGTGCCAGCAGCCCCACTAGCGCCTCCTACGAGCAGTACTTC.

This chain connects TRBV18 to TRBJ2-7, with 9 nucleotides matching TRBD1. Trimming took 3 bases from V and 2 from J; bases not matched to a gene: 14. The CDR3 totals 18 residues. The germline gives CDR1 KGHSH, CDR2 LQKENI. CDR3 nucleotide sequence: TGTGCCAGCTCACCCCTTCCCCGTGAGGACAGGGGCACCTACGAGCAGTACTTC. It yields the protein CASSPLPREDRGTYEQYF.